The rows below give T cell receptor beta chains drawn from one sample of a study of blood T cell repertoires in COVID-19. Profiled with immunoSEQ multiplex PCR; TCRdb holds only in-frame clones, not every one. Altogether roughly 16,000 clones are present, roughly 88% being singletons, with the ten largest covering just under 35%. The sequenced material came from peripheral blood. Receptors originate from a man between 65 and 85 years old in a cohort sampled during active COVID-19. Both conserved end residues are trimmed from each CDR3. A D gene is named only where the DNA matches it firmly.

v_call	d_call	j_call	cdr3_aa
TRBV7-2	TRBD1	TRBJ2-6	ASSWPRDRGLAGANVLT
TRBV15	TRBD1	TRBJ1-4	ATSTFGTGIEKLF
TRBV27	TRBD2	TRBJ2-1	ASSPPHGLADNEQF
TRBV18	.	TRBJ1-4	ASSPTDIREKLF
TRBV5-1	.	TRBJ2-7	ASTPGGRTKGEQY
TRBV4-3	TRBD2	TRBJ2-2	ASSRTSGHTGELF
TRBV18	.	TRBJ2-5	ASSLQRQETQY
TRBV10-3	.	TRBJ1-6	AIRGSDDNNSPLH
TRBV24-1	TRBD1	TRBJ2-6	ATSAERDRGWSGANVLT
TRBV28	TRBD2	TRBJ2-3	ASSQGGRVNTQY
TRBV6-5	.	TRBJ1-2	ASTQDSNYGYT
TRBV6-5	TRBD1	TRBJ2-5	ASSRGQGRQETQY
TRBV11-2	.	TRBJ2-7	ASSHSQGGEQY
TRBV19	.	TRBJ1-5	ASSIRRESNQPQH
TRBV6-5	.	TRBJ2-7	ASKGETNSYEQY
TRBV11-1	TRBD1	TRBJ1-1	ASSGSTGRSTEAF
TRBV24-1	TRBD1	TRBJ2-3	ATGQGATDTQY
TRBV28	.	TRBJ2-5	ASSLPRTDPRETQY
TRBV6-5	.	TRBJ2-7	ASSSSGTYEQY
TRBV14	.	TRBJ2-7	ASSQEWGSGEQY
TRBV5-4	TRBD2	TRBJ2-7	ASGAGGSSYEQY
TRBV28	.	TRBJ1-6	ASSFSRTTDGTFSSYNSPLH
TRBV5-1	.	TRBJ1-4	ASSYRETNEKLF